The sequence of this T cell receptor (beta chain) was determined in a study of blood T cell repertoires in COVID-19. The overall study: The samples span acute and convalescent COVID-19 from the United States, Italy and Spain. PBMCs, B-cell-depleted T cells, or T cells provided the cDNA or gDNA that made up the material.

Clones were sequenced by immunoSEQ multiplex PCR, and TCRdb holds only the in-frame ones, with some missing. The data contain 250,000 to 400,000 clones, more than 75% of them singletons. The CDR3 has 18 amino acids. The V gene's germline CDR1 is SGHVS and CDR2 FNYEAQ. Trimming cost V 2 bases and J 0 bases; bases outside gene matches: 10. The age range of participants was 18 to 89 years, with residence in approximately 25 US areas. Sequencing used PBMCs or T cells enriched from blood (not recorded which). J is TRBJ1-5 and V is TRBV7-6; 7 bases fit TRBD1. This TCR came from a young woman who had recovered from COVID-19. In DNA, the CDR3 is TGTGCCAGCAGCTTATTTGACAGGGATTATAGTAGCAATCAGCCCCAGCATTTT. It codes for CASSLFDRDYSSNQPQHF.